This T cell receptor beta chain was profiled in a study of blood T cell repertoires in COVID-19. Study summary: The analysed material was cDNA or gDNA that came from T cells, B-cell-depleted T cells, or PBMCs.

V shed 5 bases, J shed 4 bases, and the junction held 4 bases outside the gene matches. Germline V gives CDR1 MNHEY, CDR2 SVGAGI. The CDR3 is 15 residues long. The authors' processing: Amplification with reference gene primers provided the estimates of nucleated cell counts. TCRdb's copy holds only in-frame clones and misses some; the assay was immunoSEQ multiplex PCR. V, J and clone size derive from that table, while D and trimming were established from the DNA sequence. Altogether around 120,000 clones are present, roughly 89% being singletons, with the ten largest covering 3.5% to 4.5%. The sequence derives from a woman aged 60-75 years with COVID-19, enrolled during active disease. Sequencing was carried out using peripheral blood. The V and J genes are TRBV6-5 and TRBJ1-4; 10 positions agree with TRBD1. The DNA for the CDR3 is TGTGCCAGCAGTACCCGGGACAGGGGTAATGAAAAACTGTTTTTT. This encodes CASSTRDRGNEKLFF.